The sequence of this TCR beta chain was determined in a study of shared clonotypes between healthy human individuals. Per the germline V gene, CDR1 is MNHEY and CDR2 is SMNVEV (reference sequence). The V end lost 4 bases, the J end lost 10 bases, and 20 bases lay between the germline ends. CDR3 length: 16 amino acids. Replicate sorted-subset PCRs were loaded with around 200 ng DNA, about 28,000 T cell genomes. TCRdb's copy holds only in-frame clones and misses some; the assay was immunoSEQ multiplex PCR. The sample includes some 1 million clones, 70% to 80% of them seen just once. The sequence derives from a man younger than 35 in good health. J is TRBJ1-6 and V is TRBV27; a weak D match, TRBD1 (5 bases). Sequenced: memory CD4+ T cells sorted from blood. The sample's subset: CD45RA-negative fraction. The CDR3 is CASSSGSRQRQSPLHF. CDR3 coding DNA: TGTGCCAGCAGTTCTGGAAGTAGACAGCGCCAGTCACCCCTCCACTTT.